This T cell receptor beta chain emerged from a study of T cell changes during pregnancy in multiple sclerosis. Profiling relied on immunoSEQ multiplex PCR, and the TCRdb table lists in-frame clones only, not all of them. The sample contains approximately 130,000 clones, about 96% of which appear only once. Germline V gene data show CDR1 as MNHEY and CDR2 as SMNVEV (reference sequence). The ends were cut back, 5 bases at V and 4 bases at J, with 11 bases in the middle. The CDR3 consists of 13 residues. This TCR came from a female donor with multiple sclerosis, enrolled in a pregnancy study. The chain employs TRBV27 and TRBJ1-2; D possibly corresponds to TRBD1 (5 bases). The sequencing here drew on peripheral blood, taken after pregnancy. CDR3 protein: CASSLREGYGYTF. Written as DNA, the CDR3 is TGTGCCAGCAGTCTCAGGGAGGGCTATGGCTACACCTTC.